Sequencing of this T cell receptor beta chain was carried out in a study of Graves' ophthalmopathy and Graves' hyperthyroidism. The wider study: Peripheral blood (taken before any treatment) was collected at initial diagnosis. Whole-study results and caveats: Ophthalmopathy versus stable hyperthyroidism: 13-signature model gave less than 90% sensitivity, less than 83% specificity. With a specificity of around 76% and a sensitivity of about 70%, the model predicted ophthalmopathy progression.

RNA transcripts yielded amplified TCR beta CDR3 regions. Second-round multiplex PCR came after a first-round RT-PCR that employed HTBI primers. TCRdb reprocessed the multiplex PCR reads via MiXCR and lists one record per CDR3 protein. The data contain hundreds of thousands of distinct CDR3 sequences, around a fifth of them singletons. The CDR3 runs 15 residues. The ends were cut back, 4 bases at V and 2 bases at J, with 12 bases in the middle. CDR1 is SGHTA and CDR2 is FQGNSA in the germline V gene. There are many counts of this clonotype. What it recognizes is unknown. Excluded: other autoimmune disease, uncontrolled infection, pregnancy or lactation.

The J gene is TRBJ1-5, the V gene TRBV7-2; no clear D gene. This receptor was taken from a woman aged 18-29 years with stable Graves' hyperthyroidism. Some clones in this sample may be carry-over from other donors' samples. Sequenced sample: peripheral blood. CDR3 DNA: TGTGCCAGCAGCTCCGGAAGCAGCGGCAATCAGCCCCAGCATTTT. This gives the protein CASSSGSSGNQPQHF. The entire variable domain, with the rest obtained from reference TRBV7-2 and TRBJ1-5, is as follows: GAGVSQSPSNKVTEKGKDVELRCDPISGHTALYWYRQSLGQGLEFLIYFQGNSAPDKSGLPSDRFSAERTGGSVSTLTIQRTQQEDSAVYLCASSSGSSGNQPQHFGDGTRLSIL.